This section outlines one T cell receptor (beta chain) sequence together with its context. Its antigen is still unknown. This CDR3 comprises 15 residues. The V end lost 2 bases, the J end lost 4 bases, and 15 bases lay between the germline ends. Germline CDR1 and CDR2: LGHNA and YSLEER. The data belong to a study of chemoradiotherapy in HPV16-positive cancers. Notes on the study in general: During treatment, candidate HPV-specific clones and E7-related motifs expanded in tumor.

Only in-frame clones appear in the TCRdb table, and some are missing; sequencing was by immunoSEQ multiplex PCR. Of under 35,000 clones in the sample, about 94% were seen once. The source was blood, collected from a patient who underwent chemoradiotherapy. This clonotype originated in a human donor with HPV-associated anogenital cancer. J is TRBJ2-7 and V is TRBV4-3; D remains unclear. The chain's CDR3 is CASSQSPLSAYEQYF. CDR3 coding DNA: TGCGCCAGCAGCCAATCTCCCCTTAGTGCGTACGAGCAGTACTTC.